The sequence of this TCR beta chain was determined in a study of T cell responses to AZD1222 COVID-19 vaccine. General study findings and limits: Vaccine-associated CD4 TCRs ranged over spike, dominating at 160-218 and 743-854. Spike-specific TCR depth and breadth grew after two AZD1222 doses. It should be noted that donors were predominantly white British and more often female, and clonal diversity was possibly underestimated. As reported, nearly half of all spike-specific TCRs target variant regions that are unmutated.

V dropped 5 bases and J dropped 3 bases, with 19 bases sitting between them. Germline V gene sequence: CDR1 LGHNA, CDR2 YNFKEQ. The CDR3 is 17 amino acids. To note about this clone: What it recognizes is unknown.

TCRdb's table, derived via immunoSEQ multiplex PCR, lists solely in-frame clones and lacks some. The table records some 130,000 clones, 85% to 95% of them present only once. V and J are TRBV4-2 and TRBJ1-4; TRBD1 might be the D (6 bases). The sequence derives from an adult who received the AZD1222 COVID-19 vaccine. The material sequenced was peripheral blood, taken 28 days after the second AZD1222 dose. CDR3 in amino acids: CASSRGGRGTANEKLFF. Here the CDR3 DNA reads TGTGCCAGCAGCAGGGGGGGCCGCGGGACGGCTAATGAAAAACTGTTTTTT.